This TCR beta chain was sequenced in a study of T cell responses to AZD1222 COVID-19 vaccine. CDR1 and CDR2 from the germline V gene are LNHNV and YYDKDF (reference sequence). This CDR3 contains 14 residues. Trimming cost V 0 bases and J 8 bases, with 13 bases left between them. Using immunoSEQ multiplex PCR, the repertoire was profiled, and TCRdb retains in-frame clones only, with some absent. The data hold more than 100,000 clones, with roughly 84% observed a single time. On this clone itself: What it recognizes is unknown.

Whole-study findings and limits: Within unmutated variant regions lay the reported targets of nearly half of spike-specific TCRs. Baseline antibody screening turned up just six seropositive AZD1222 recipients. Mostly white British, mostly female donors; authors suggested clonal diversity may be underestimated. Compared with day 0, the breadth and depth of the Spike-specific TCR repertoire rose significantly after two doses of AZD1222.

This sample comprised peripheral blood, obtained on day 0 of AZD1222 vaccination. This TCR derives from an adult in good health. The chain combines TRBV15 with TRBJ1-2, with D unclear. The CDR3 DNA reads as TGTGCCACCAGCAGAGATGGGAGGCCTGGAGGCTACACCTTC. It is translated as CATSRDGRPGGYTF.